This T cell receptor beta chain was found in a study of sequential checkpoint blockade in melanoma (dated by TCRdb to the late 2010s). For context, the study as a whole: Patients were randomized 1:1 to first-line nivolumab followed by ipilimumab (arm A) or ipilimumab followed by nivolumab (arm B). Maintenance nivolumab was given following each of the two trial sequences. Paper-wide results and their limitations: The model for predicting response that combines TCR metrics with mutation burden needs to be validated in larger, independent patient cohorts.

The treatment or condition tag for this specimen amounts to: randomized to nivolumab then ipilimumab (arm A) or the reverse (arm B). None of the trial patients had been given prior DNA-damaging chemotherapy. Thawed PBMCs were sorted on a FACS Aria II flow cytometer to isolate live CD3+CD8+ cells negative for CD19 and CD56. The samples were obtained from melanoma patients enrolled in CheckMate 064, an open-label, randomized phase II trial testing sequential checkpoint blockade. Peripheral blood mononuclear cells were collected by leukapheresis, purified using Ficoll-Paque, and frozen in human serum containing around 10% DMSO. Right after sorting, the blood CD3+CD8+ cells were verified to be >98% pure, and DNA extraction followed. TCRbeta CDR3 regions were immunosequenced from genomic DNA with the immunoSEQ Assay. Before high-throughput sequencing, genomic DNA was amplified using bias-controlled multiplex PCR. The authors processed their data as follows. To quantify the absolute abundance of each unique TCRbeta CDR3 region, the sequences were collapsed and filtered. Clonality, defined as 1 minus Pielou's evenness, was calculated using only productive rearrangements. A previously published method was used to identify clones with significantly greater frequencies in on-treatment samples than in baseline samples. Sourced from immuneACCESS, this table was stored by TCRdb with only in-frame sequences that have V and J called. A share of the clones is absent; for the studies checked, an unresolved V gene accounts for under half, and the remainder has no known explanation. Clonal size and the V and J genes are those of that table, whereas D and trimming came from the DNA. Within this sample are about 17,000 clones, with roughly four fifths of them counted one time only. Of the sample, 34% falls within the top ten clones.

Reading from cysteine to phenylalanine, the CDR3 counts 15 amino acids. The retained sequence is limited to the CDR3, 45 bases, with the frame set at the first base. The germline V gene (reference sequence) provides CDR1 LNHNV and CDR2 YYDKDF. V is cut back by 1 base and J by 6 bases, with 5 bases in the junction unmatched. This clone has a single count. Its antigen is currently not known. No much larger clone exists at a distance of one base, and base qualities are not known. Sample: CD8+ T cells sorted from blood (inferred from file names), taken from a patient given nivolumab and ipilimumab in sequence. The chain is encoded by TRBV15 joined to TRBJ2-1; 8 middle bases align to TRBD1. The source of this sequence is a human donor with melanoma. The base sequence is TGTGCCACCAGCAGAGCCGGGACAGGAGGCAATGAGCAGTTCTTC. Translation gives CATSRAGTGGNEQFF. The CDR3 plus the reference TRBV15 and TRBJ2-1 genes for the other parts give the full variable domain: DAMVIQNPRYQVTQFGKPVTLSCSQTLNHNVMYWYQQKSSQAPKLLFHYYDKDFNNEADTPDNFQSRRPNTSFCFLDIRSPGLGDTAMYLCATSRAGTGGNEQFFGPGTRLTVL.